The entry below describes one T cell receptor (beta chain). PCR used 60 Vbeta primers and 13 Jbeta primers. The protocol was immunoSEQ multiplex PCR, while the TCRdb copy is restricted to in-frame clones and leaves out a portion. Among 85,000 to 100,000 clones listed, approximately 78% were seen once. This entry belongs to a study of cytomegalovirus exposure and HLA in healthy donors. The trim removed 7 bases at V and 9 bases at J, leaving 12 bases unmatched. CDR1 is SEHNR and CDR2 is FQNEAQ in the germline V gene (reference sequence). The CDR3 runs to 15 residues. The source is a woman aged 60-70 years in good health and CMV-seronegative. Input material: PBMCs. The gene calls are TRBV7-9 and TRBJ2-1; 10 bases are shared with TRBD1. CDR3 sequence (DNA): TGTGCCAGCATCAACACCGGGACAGGGGTGGGTGAGCAGTTCTTC. Translation gives CASINTGTGVGEQFF.